The present T cell receptor (beta chain) was sequenced within a study of T cell responses to AZD1222 COVID-19 vaccine. Trimming cost V 3 bases and J 5 bases, with 10 bases left between them. This CDR3 contains 14 residues. Germline V gene lookup returns CDR1 MGHDK and CDR2 SYGVNS. Details on this clone: Its antigen is not known.

Broader study findings: Only 6 or 7 AZD1222 recipients tested seropositive at baseline. Following two doses of AZD1222, Spike-specific TCR breadth and depth rose. There were mostly white British donors and more females than males, and clonal diversity was possibly underestimated.

Sequenced by immunoSEQ multiplex PCR; TCRdb stores in-frame clones only, minus some. The table includes 180,000 or so clones, around 90% detected once. V gene TRBV25-1 combines with J gene TRBJ1-4; TRBD1 is a possible D gene (5 bases). The source material was peripheral blood, sampled 28 days after the second AZD1222 dose. The clonotype originates from an adult who received the AZD1222 COVID-19 vaccine. In nucleotides, the CDR3 is TGTGCCAGCAGTGACGACAGATCAAATGAAAAACTGTTTTTT. This codes for CASSDDRSNEKLFF.